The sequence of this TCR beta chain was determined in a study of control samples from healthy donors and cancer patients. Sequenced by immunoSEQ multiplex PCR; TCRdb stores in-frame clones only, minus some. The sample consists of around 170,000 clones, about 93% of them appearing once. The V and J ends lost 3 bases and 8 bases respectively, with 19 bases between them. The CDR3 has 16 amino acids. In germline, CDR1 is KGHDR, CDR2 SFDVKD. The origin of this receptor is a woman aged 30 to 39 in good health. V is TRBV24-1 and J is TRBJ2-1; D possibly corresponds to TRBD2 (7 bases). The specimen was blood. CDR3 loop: CATSDPGLGGVDEQFF. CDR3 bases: TGTGCCACCAGTGATCCTGGACTAGGGGGGGTCGATGAGCAGTTCTTC.